What follows are 10 T cell receptor beta chains derived from one specimen sequenced in a study of blood T cell repertoires in COVID-19. The method was immunoSEQ multiplex PCR; TCRdb's version includes in-frame clones alone and lacks a portion of them. The sample lists some 300,000 clones; under 90% were seen once. The specimen sequenced was PBMCs or T cells enriched from blood (not recorded which). The receptors were gathered from a woman aged 25 to 45 who had recovered from COVID-19.

This chain uses TRBV3-1 (or the pseudogene TRBV3-2) with TRBJ2-5; D is perhaps TRBD2 (7 bases). CDR1 and CDR2 (germline): LGHDT, YNNKEL (reference sequence). The CDR3 is made up of 15 amino acids. V was trimmed by 3 bases and J by 5 bases, leaving 16 bases between them. The CDR3 DNA is TGTGCCAGCAGCCACCCCCGGGGGGCAGGGGAGACCCAGTACTTC. Its protein product is CASSHPRGAGETQYF.

The chain recombines TRBV20-1 with TRBJ1-1; the D gene is possibly TRBD1 (6 bases). The V gene's germline CDR1 is DFQATT and CDR2 SNEGSKA (reference sequence). Trimming stripped 3 bases from V and 2 bases from J, with 13 bases between. This CDR3 is 14 amino acids long. The CDR3 coding sequence is TGCAGTGCTAGTGAGACAGGATACAACACTGAAGCTTTCTTT. Translation gives CSASETGYNTEAFF.

V gene TRBV4-1 combines with J gene TRBJ2-3; 7 bases line up with TRBD2. The CDR3 is made up of 17 amino acids. The germline V gene has CDR1 MGHRA and CDR2 YSYEKL. V gave up 2 bases and J gave up 3 bases; unmatched junction bases: 11. The chain's CDR3 is CASSQNPGLPETDTQYF. The CDR3 DNA is TGCGCCAGCAGCCAAAATCCGGGACTACCAGAAACAGATACGCAGTATTTT.

This clone was observed once. The chain has TRBV23-1 and TRBJ1-5; 9 bases line up with TRBD1. TRBV23-1 is identified as an open reading frame with a role that is uncertain. This CDR3 spans 18 amino acids. Losses at the gene ends were 4 bases for V and 3 bases for J; bases not matched to a gene: 13. The CDR3 nucleotides are TGCGCCAGCAGTCTGTTCGGGACAGGGTATTTCTACAATCAGCCCCAGCATTTT. It specifies CASSLFGTGYFYNQPQHF.

The rearrangement links TRBV9 to TRBJ2-7, with D unresolved. Germline V gives CDR1 SGDLS, CDR2 YYNGEE. The length of the CDR3 is 14 residues. V gave up 0 bases and J gave up 0 bases, with 7 bases separating them. CDR3 region: CASSVASSSYEQYF. For the CDR3, the DNA is TGTGCCAGCAGCGTAGCTTCGAGCTCCTACGAGCAGTACTTC.

V gene TRBV11-2 combines with J gene TRBJ2-7; the match to TRBD1 covers 7 bases. This CDR3 has 13 residues. With 6 bases clipped from V and 5 bases from J, the junction kept 7 bases outside the gene matches. Germline V gene data show CDR1 as SGHAT and CDR2 as FQNNGV. CDR3 in amino acids: CASRQTGTDEQYF. CDR3 DNA sequence: TGTGCCAGCAGGCAGACAGGGACCGACGAGCAGTACTTC.

V gene TRBV27 combines with J gene TRBJ1-5; D ambiguous. CDR1 and CDR2 (germline): MNHEY, SMNVEV (reference sequence). The germline V and J ends were trimmed by 3 bases and 0 bases, with 12 bases remaining between them. The length of the CDR3 is 16 residues. The CDR3 protein is CASSLRGPHSNQPQHF. In DNA form, the CDR3 reads TGTGCCAGCAGTTTGCGAGGGCCCCATAGCAATCAGCCCCAGCATTTT.

The chain recombines TRBV11-2 with TRBJ2-1; possibly TRBD2 for D (7 bases). The CDR3 covers 16 residues. The V and J ends lost 3 bases and 6 bases respectively, with 18 bases between them. Germline assignment: CDR1 SGHAT and CDR2 FQNNGV. The CDR3 loop is CASSFFGGGSGNEQFF. As DNA, the CDR3 is TGTGCCAGCAGCTTCTTCGGGGGCGGGAGTGGCAATGAGCAGTTCTTC.

This clone was seen more than once but under ten times. The rearrangement uses TRBV10-3 and TRBJ1-1, with D uncertain. V lost 3 bases, J lost 0 bases, and 8 bases lay in between. Looked up from germline, CDR1 is ENHRY and CDR2 is SYGVKD. This CDR3 contains 14 residues. Here the CDR3 DNA reads TGTGCCATCAGTGACCACAACCTGAACACTGAAGCTTTCTTT. It specifies CAISDHNLNTEAFF.

The chain couples TRBV29-1 to TRBJ2-1; D gene ambiguous. V gave up 3 bases and J gave up 14 bases, with 14 bases separating them. This CDR3 comprises 11 residues. In germline, CDR1 is SQVTM, CDR2 ANQGSEA. The CDR3 region is CSVDRQQVKFF. In nucleotides, the CDR3 is TGCAGCGTTGACCGTCAGCAGGTAAAGTTCTTC.